This T cell receptor beta chain was identified in a study of T cells in Graves' hyperthyroidism and ophthalmopathy. Across the whole study: Before treatment of any kind, peripheral blood was taken at initial diagnosis.

Subjects aged 18 to 65 presented with newly diagnosed hyperthyroidism of less than 2 months' duration. Fresh peripheral blood, 10 ml, was the source of the PBMCs. This clonotype was picked up many times. The CDR3 spans 16 residues. The V gene end was trimmed by 1 base and the J gene end by 7 bases; junction bases not matched to a gene: 10. Germline CDR1 and CDR2: SGHAT and FQNNGV. Researchers amplified the TCR beta CDR3 regions from RNA transcripts. With the HTBI primer set, the TCR CDR3 went through a first round of RT-PCR. TCRdb passed the multiplex PCR reads through MiXCR, listing each CDR3 protein once. The data contain around 280,000 distinct CDR3 sequences, about an eighth of them singletons.

The chain carries TRBV11-2 and TRBJ2-1; TRBD2 matches 7 bases. This sequence was found in a woman aged 40 to 50 with Graves' hyperthyroidism. Sequencing input: blood. The CDR3 loop is CASSLGLAVLSNEQFF. DNA for the CDR3: TGTGCCAGCAGCTTAGGGCTAGCGGTTCTTTCAAATGAGCAGTTCTTC. The variable domain in full, with the rest retrieved from reference TRBV11-2 and TRBJ2-1, is EAGVAQSPRYKIIEKRQSVAFWCNPISGHATLYWYQQILGQGPKLLIQFQNNGVVDDSQLPKDRFSAERLKGVDSTLKIQPAKLEDSAVYLCASSLGLAVLSNEQFFGPGTRLTVL.